This T cell receptor beta chain was sequenced during a study of human T cells and chemical hapten exposure. Study summary: A mostly female patient group had alopecia areata, totalis or universalis. Study findings and constraints: DPC sensitization produced no change in TCRs with frequency above 1 in 1000. Compared to controls, expanded TCRs made significantly more large clusters of similar CDR3s.

V lost 0 bases, J lost 6 bases, and 15 bases lay in between. Per germline, CDR1 DFQATT and CDR2 SNEGSKA (reference sequence). There are 15 residues in the CDR3. This clonotype was observed a handful of times. Its target is unknown. Regarding time point: pre-sensitization, week 0. Specified treatment: therapeutic diphenylcyclopropenone sensitization with weekly scalp DPC. TCRdb analysed the RACE reads with MiXCR anew, one entry per CDR3 protein. The sample lists over 300,000 distinct CDR3 sequences, 4.5% to 6% occurring once. Sequencing was performed on whole blood, taken in connection with sensitization to the hapten diphenylcyclopropenone (DPC). The chain is built from TRBV20-1 and TRBJ1-5; a possible D gene is TRBD1 (6 bases). This receptor was obtained from a woman aged 50 to 60 with alopecia areata. Some clones in this sample may be carry-over from other donors' samples. The CDR3 DNA is TGCAGTGCTAGAGATTCCAGGGGTTCTTTTCAGCCCCAGCATTTT. It encodes CSARDSRGSFQPQHF.